The 8 T cell receptor beta chains in this list originate from one sample, sequenced in a study of T cells in tuberculosis. Generated by immunoSEQ multiplex PCR, the TCRdb table keeps only in-frame clones and is missing some. The table shows around 60,000 clones, with approximately 80% occurring only once. Sorting used thawed, overnight-rested PBMC stained with anti-CD3, a viability dye and GMM-loaded CD1B tetramer. The lipid loaded on the CD1B tetramers was C32 glucose monomycolate from Rhodococcus equi. The sequenced sample consisted of CD1b-GMM tetramer-negative cells sorted from PBMCs. The receptor source for this set is an adult woman with latent tuberculosis.

The chain has TRBV30 and TRBJ1-5; 12 bases are shared with TRBD1. V trimming: 0 bases; J trimming: 2 bases; junction bases outside the gene matches: 17. CDR1 and CDR2 from the germline V gene are GTSNPN and SVGIG (reference sequence). The CDR3 spans 21 residues. CDR3 DNA: TGTGCCTGGAGTGTCCCCGTTTTTAGGGGACAGGGGGCAGGAGGCAATCAGCCCCAGCATTTT. This gives the protein CAWSVPVFRGQGAGGNQPQHF.

The rearrangement joins TRBV16 to TRBJ1-3; D is unresolved. In germline, CDR1 is KGHSY, CDR2 FQNENV. Trimming cost V 5 bases and J 4 bases, with 3 bases left between them. The CDR3 runs 11 residues. CDR3 nucleotides: TGTGCCAGCAGCATAGGAAACACCATATATTTT. Translating gives CASSIGNTIYF.

As regards this clone: Other DNA sequences in the same sample also yield this CDR3. The J gene is TRBJ1-6, the V gene TRBV4-2, with 8 bases aligning to TRBD1. The CDR3 has 17 residues. CDR1 is LGHNA and CDR2 is YNFKEQ in the germline V gene. Unmatched junction bases numbered 5, after V lost 1 base and J lost 3 bases. As DNA, the CDR3 is TGTGCCAGCAGCCAAGCGACAGGGGCCAGCTATAATTCACCCCTCCACTTT. It is translated as CASSQATGASYNSPLHF.

The chain couples TRBV7-9 to TRBJ2-5; 10 bases map to TRBD2. The germline gives CDR1 SEHNR, CDR2 FQNEAQ (reference sequence). CDR3 size: 18 residues. Losses at the gene ends were 8 bases for V and 0 bases for J; bases not matched to a gene: 15. CDR3: CASRQVKASGRDQETQYF. CDR3 bases: TGTGCCAGCCGCCAAGTAAAGGCTAGCGGGAGAGACCAAGAGACCCAGTACTTC.

The chain couples TRBV2 to TRBJ1-3; D uncertain. Germline V gene sequence: CDR1 SNHLY, CDR2 FYNNEI. The CDR3 contains 15 residues. Trimming pared 5 bases from V and 0 bases from J, leaving 11 bases between. This chain's CDR3 is CASSTDSYSGNTIYF. CDR3 sequence (DNA): TGTGCCAGCAGTACGGACTCCTACTCTGGAAACACCATATATTTT. The full variable domain, its missing parts supplied by reference TRBV2 and TRBJ1-3, is EPEVTQTPSHQVTQMGQEVILRCVPISNHLYFYWYRQILGQKVEFLVSFYNNEISEKSEIFDDQFSVERPDGSNFTLKIRSTKLEDSAMYFCASSTDSYSGNTIYFGEGSWLTVV.

In nucleotides, the CDR3 is TGTGCCAGCAGTGATTGGGCTAGCGGCAATGAGCAGTTCTTC. Amino acid sequence: CASSDWASGNEQFF. The rearrangement uses TRBV2 and TRBJ2-1; 7 bases are shared with TRBD2. V lost 3 bases and J lost 6; bases outside the gene matches: 5. Germline V gives CDR1 SNHLY, CDR2 FYNNEI. The CDR3 is 14 amino acids.

Written as DNA, the CDR3 is TGTGCCAGCAGCTTAGCGGCGGATCCCAACTACAATGAGCAGTTCTTC. Its protein is CASSLAADPNYNEQFF. V is TRBV7-9 and J is TRBJ2-1; D ambiguous. The length of the CDR3 is 16 residues. V shed 0 bases and J shed 3 bases, with 12 bases lying between them. Germline V gene lookup returns CDR1 SEHNR and CDR2 FQNEAQ (reference sequence).

The CDR3 spells CASSSGRGGNTIYF. The DNA of the CDR3 is TGTGCCAGCAGCTCCGGCAGGGGGGGAAACACCATATATTTT. The chain is built from TRBV7-6 and TRBJ1-3, with TRBD1 matching 7 bases. The germline gives CDR1 SGHVS, CDR2 FNYEAQ. With 4 bases clipped from V and 4 bases from J, the junction kept 4 bases outside the gene matches. CDR3 length: 14 amino acids. The variable domain in full, completed from reference TRBV7-6 and TRBJ1-3, reads GAGVSQSPRYKVTKRGQDVALRCDPISGHVSLYWYRQALGQGPEFLTYFNYEAQQDKSGLPNDRFSAERPEGSISTLTIQRTEQRDSAMYRCASSSGRGGNTIYFGEGSWLTVV.